A selection of T cell receptor beta chains follows, all from one sample in a study of blood T cell repertoires in COVID-19. Measured with immunoSEQ multiplex PCR; TCRdb has only the in-frame clones, and not every one. The sample consists of around 200,000 clones, approximately 80% of them appearing once. What was sequenced was peripheral blood. All receptors derive from a woman aged 65 to 85 with COVID-19, enrolled during active disease. CDR3s include the opening cysteine and the closing phenylalanine or tryptophan.

V,J,CDR3
TRBV5-1,TRBJ1-6,CASSSVEDNSPLHF
TRBV30,TRBJ1-5,CAWKGESGQPQHF
TRBV5-1,TRBJ2-2,CASSPSQGTTGELFF
TRBV5-5,TRBJ1-2,CASSPQGLLNYGYTF
TRBV30,TRBJ1-5,CAWSAKGRGQPQHF
TRBV7-8,TRBJ1-1,CASSLAANTEAFF
TRBV12-3/TRBV12-4,TRBJ2-1,CASKWRQNNEQFF
TRBV29-1,TRBJ2-7,CSVVVRGFYYEQYF
TRBV5-6,TRBJ2-1,CASSHLTGRLNNEQFF
TRBV11-3,TRBJ2-5,CASSSETGGRETQYF
TRBV15,TRBJ1-2,CATSRVRTGSNYGYTF
TRBV5-1,TRBJ1-6,CASSLAQGSNSPLHF
TRBV6-1,TRBJ1-2,CASNSGSANYGYTF
TRBV28,TRBJ1-2,CASSPQGGGYTF
TRBV27,TRBJ1-5,CASSSPNQPQHF
TRBV18,TRBJ2-3,CASSAGTGLGTDTQYF
TRBV12-5,TRBJ1-3,CASGLDSNPGNTIYF
TRBV19,TRBJ1-2,CASSRTLAGQGAYGYTF
TRBV4-1,TRBJ1-3,CASSQEAAGQGMKRNTIYF
TRBV7-6,TRBJ1-6,CASSLSQGNSPLHF
TRBV30,TRBJ1-1,CAWTQTGVPKAFF
TRBV15,TRBJ2-3,CATRASGGRYTDTQYF
TRBV28,TRBJ1-2,CATGQGQGGYTF
TRBV9,TRBJ2-5,CASSAQRGLAGGETQYF
TRBV30,TRBJ1-5,CAWSGDRVNQPQHF
TRBV15,TRBJ2-1,CATSPSFYNEQFF
TRBV12-3/TRBV12-4,TRBJ1-2,CASSLARGYTF
TRBV19,TRBJ1-4,CASGLQGANEKLFF
TRBV25-1,TRBJ2-2,CASSDRSHTGELFF
TRBV5-6,TRBJ2-2,CASSSGTGGKTGELFF
TRBV7-9,TRBJ1-5,CASSLQGQQPQHF
TRBV20-1,TRBJ2-1,CSASGTSGYNEQFF
TRBV7-2,TRBJ2-6,CASSPGTSGRFGANVLTF
TRBV11-3,TRBJ2-2,CASSWGRGNTGELFF
TRBV3-1/TRBV3-2,TRBJ1-5,CASSQGRSSNQPQHF
TRBV10-3,TRBJ2-3,CAISQLAGGATDTQYF
TRBV11-2,TRBJ1-5,CASSSRQELLAQHF
TRBV9,TRBJ1-4,CASSGQGTTNEKLFF
TRBV7-9,TRBJ2-4,CASSSPPGASGGGNIQYF
TRBV3-1/TRBV3-2,TRBJ2-5,CASGAGLAGVGTQYF
TRBV28,TRBJ1-1,CASSLAGQGPHEAFF
TRBV6-5,TRBJ2-7,CASSYSREVGSEQYF
TRBV7-9,TRBJ2-1,CASSLWSSNEQFF